Reported below is one TCR beta chain. Its target is not known. The CDR3 consists of 16 residues. Germline CDR1 and CDR2: SGHRS and YFSETQ. Naive CD8+ T lymphocytes were specified as CD45RO-CCR7+CD27+CD95-. This sample is part of a study of CXCR3-negative and CXCR3-positive naive CD8 T cells. Study-wide background: Collectively, the libraries yielded about 140 million TRB reads in total, at about 1.5 +/- 0.3 million per library. Study findings and constraints: Freshly isolated PBMCs were used in most assays, given partial CXCR3 loss after freezing. CXCR3-positive naive cells had more hydrophobic TRB CDR3s than CXCR3-negative naive cells.

In preparing the TRB cDNA libraries, 5' RACE with UMI labels was used. TCRdb re-analyzed the 5' RACE reads; it lists each CDR3 protein once, without DNA. The sample holds about 98,000 distinct CDR3 sequences. This clonotype was sampled from a human donor in good health. Some clones in this sample may be carry-over from other donors' samples. The J gene is TRBJ2-1, the V gene TRBV5-1. Sample: naive CXCR3+ CD8+ T cells from blood. The subset denotes: CD45RO-CCR7+CD27+CD95- naive CD8+ T cells expressing CXCR3 (TNR3+). The CDR3 sequence: CASSDEFERLYNEQFF.